Presented here are 9 T cell receptor beta chains from one specimen sequenced in a study of cytomegalovirus exposure and HLA in healthy donors. PCR employed 60 Vbeta and 13 Jbeta primers. Here immunoSEQ multiplex PCR was the method, and the copy in TCRdb shows in-frame clones only, minus some. The listing records about 53,000 clones. Sequencing was carried out using PBMCs. Source of these receptors: a man aged 18 to 30 in good health and CMV-seropositive.

The chain is built from TRBV11-2 and TRBJ1-1; 7 bases map to TRBD1. In germline, CDR1 is SGHAT, CDR2 FQNNGV. Trimming at V came to 1 base and at J to 1 base, leaving 3 bases not matched to a gene. The CDR3 is 15 amino acids. The CDR3 DNA is TGTGCCAGCAGCTTAGGACAGGGCGGGAACACTGAAGCTTTCTTT. Translated: CASSLGQGGNTEAFF.

The gene calls are TRBV4-2 and TRBJ2-5; TRBD1 matches 8 bases. V was clipped by 5 bases and J by 1 base; unmatched bases: 9. This CDR3 contains 16 residues. Germline CDR1 reads LGHNA; CDR2 reads YNFKEQ. CDR3 nucleotides: TGTGCCAGCAGCTCCCTCTTGGACAGGGTCCAAGAGACCCAGTACTTC. Its translation: CASSSLLDRVQETQYF.

The chain carries TRBV5-6 and TRBJ2-7, with D possibly being TRBD2 (6 bases). Germline V gene data show CDR1 as SGHDT and CDR2 as YYEEEE. The V end lost 5 bases, the J end lost 4 bases, and 10 bases lay between the germline ends. The CDR3 has 12 residues. CDR3 residues: CASSSEGYEQYF. The DNA of the CDR3 is TGTGCCAGCAGTTCGGAGGGATACGAGCAGTACTTC.

J is TRBJ2-5 and V is TRBV20-1; D ambiguous. The DNA end is a closer match to TRBJ2-7, so the J assignment may be wrong. Germline-derived CDR1 and CDR2 are DFQATT and SNEGSKA (reference sequence). There are 11 residues in the CDR3. The CDR3 DNA reads as TGCAGTGCTAGAAGCCTTTACGAGCAGTACTTC. Its translation is CSARSLYEQYF.

This rearrangement joins TRBV7-3 to TRBJ2-3, with 9 bases lining up with TRBD1. With V trimmed by 3 bases and J by 5 bases, 12 bases remained unmatched. CDR1 and CDR2 from the germline V gene are SGHTA and FQGTGA. CDR3 length equals 17 residues. In DNA form, the CDR3 reads TGTGCCAGCAGCTTCGGTATGCCGGGACAGGGAGTAGATACGCAGTATTTT. Translation: CASSFGMPGQGVDTQYF.

The rearrangement links TRBV18 to TRBJ1-2, with 10 bases that match TRBD1. Unmatched junction bases numbered 6, after V lost 3 bases and J lost 5 bases. Germline lookup yields CDR1 KGHSH and CDR2 LQKENI. CDR3 length equals 15 residues. The CDR3 sequence: CASSPPPGQGYGYTF. As DNA, the CDR3 is TGTGCCAGCTCACCTCCACCGGGACAGGGGTATGGCTACACCTTC.

The chain joins TRBV18 to TRBJ2-3, with 7 bases lining up with TRBD2. Trimming cost V 10 bases and J 1 base; bases outside gene matches: 8. Germline V lookup: CDR1 KGHSH, CDR2 LQKENI. This CDR3 spans 14 amino acids. CDR3 sequence: CATKPSGRTDTQYF. The CDR3 DNA reads TGTGCCACCAAACCTAGCGGACGCACAGATACGCAGTATTTT.

The chain employs TRBV11-2 and TRBJ1-2; maybe TRBD1 (5 bases). The CDR3 totals 14 residues. The V gene lost 5 bases and the J gene lost 4 bases, with 14 bases spanning the gap. Germline V gene lookup returns CDR1 SGHAT and CDR2 FQNNGV. CDR3 sequence: CASSISTASYGYTF. Written as DNA, the CDR3 is TGTGCCAGCAGCATCTCGACAGCATCCTATGGCTACACCTTC.

Points on this clone: The conserved phenylalanine or tryptophan is not found at the CDR3 terminus, so this likely reflects a read error. The DNA is left out, because the CDR3 cannot be placed on it with certainty; the CDR3 is given as TCRdb lists it. This chain joins TRBV6-5 and TRBJ1-2; the D call of TRBD1 is as the table states it, not checked on the DNA. Germline CDR1 MNHEY, CDR2 SVGAGI. The CDR3 adds up to 13 amino acids, both ends counted. CDR3 amino acids: CASSHREDYGHTS.